This T cell receptor (beta chain) is from a study of identical twins. This clonotype was picked up many times. Template switching introduced a universal primer site, and the cDNA bore unique molecular identifiers. TCRdb re-called the 5' RACE reads with MiXCR, one entry per CDR3 protein. The sample shows a few hundred thousand distinct CDR3 sequences, approximately 9.1% of them seen only once. Trimming took 6 bases from V and 0 from J, leaving 9 bases between them. The CDR3 covers 14 residues. Germline-derived CDR1 and CDR2 are MNHEY and SVGEGT. Sequenced sample: naive T cells sorted from blood. The clonotype originates from a woman aged 45-65 years in good health. J is TRBJ2-4 and V is TRBV6-2 or TRBV6-3; no definite D call. In nucleotides, the CDR3 is TGTGCCAGCAGCTACGCACTAGCCAAAAACATTCAGTACTTC. It codes for CASSYALAKNIQYF.